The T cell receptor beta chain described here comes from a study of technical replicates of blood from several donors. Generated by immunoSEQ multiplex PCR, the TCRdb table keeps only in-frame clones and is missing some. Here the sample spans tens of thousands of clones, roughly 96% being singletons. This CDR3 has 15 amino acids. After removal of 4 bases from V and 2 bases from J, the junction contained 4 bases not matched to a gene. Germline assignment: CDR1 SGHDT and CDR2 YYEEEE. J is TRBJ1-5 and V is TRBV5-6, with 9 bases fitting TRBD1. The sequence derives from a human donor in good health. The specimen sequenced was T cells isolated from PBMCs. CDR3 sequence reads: CASSLRDRGNQPQHF. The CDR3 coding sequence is TGTGCCAGCAGCCTCCGGGACAGGGGCAATCAGCCCCAGCATTTT.